This TCR beta chain comes out of a study of shared clonotypes between healthy human individuals. Germline V lookup: CDR1 LNHDA, CDR2 SQIVND (reference sequence). Trimming removed 4 bases from V and 1 base from J, with 13 bases in between. The CDR3 loop spans 15 amino acids. The assay was immunoSEQ multiplex PCR, and TCRdb's table has in-frame clones only and misses some. The sample has about a million clones, about 77% seen once. The V call is TRBV19, the J call TRBJ2-5; D gene uncertain. The source material was memory CD4+ T cells sorted from blood. Specified subset: CD45RA-negative fraction. The sequence was collected from a man aged 18 to 30 in good health. Written as DNA, the CDR3 is TGTGCCAGTAGTACTAGTTCCCTAGGCCAAGAGACCCAGTACTTC. It codes for CASSTSSLGQETQYF.